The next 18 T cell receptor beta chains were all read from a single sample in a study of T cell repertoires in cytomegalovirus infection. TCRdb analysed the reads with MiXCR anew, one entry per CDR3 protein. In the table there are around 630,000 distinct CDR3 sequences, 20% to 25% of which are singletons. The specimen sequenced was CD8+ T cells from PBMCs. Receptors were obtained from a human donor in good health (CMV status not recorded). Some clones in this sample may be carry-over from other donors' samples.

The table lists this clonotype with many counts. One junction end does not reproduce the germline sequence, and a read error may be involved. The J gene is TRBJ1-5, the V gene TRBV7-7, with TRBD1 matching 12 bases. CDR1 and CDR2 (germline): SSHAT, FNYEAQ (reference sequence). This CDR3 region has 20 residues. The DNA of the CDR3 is TGTGCTAGCAGCTCATCACCGGGACAGGGGGCAATATTGGGCAATCAGCCCCAGCATTTT. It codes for CASSSSPGQGAILGNQPQHF.

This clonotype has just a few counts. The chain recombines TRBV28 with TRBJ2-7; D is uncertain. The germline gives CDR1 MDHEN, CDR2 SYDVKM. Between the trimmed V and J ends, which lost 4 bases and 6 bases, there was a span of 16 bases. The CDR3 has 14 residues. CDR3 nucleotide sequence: TGTGCCAGCAGTTCCTTCGTGGCTGTCGGCGAGCAGTACGTC. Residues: CASSSFVAVGEQYV.

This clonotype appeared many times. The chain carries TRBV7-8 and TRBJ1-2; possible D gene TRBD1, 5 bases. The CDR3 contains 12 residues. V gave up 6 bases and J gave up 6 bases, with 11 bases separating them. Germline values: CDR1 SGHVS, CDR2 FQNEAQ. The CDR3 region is CASSFTGHGYTF. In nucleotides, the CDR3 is TGTGCCAGCAGTTTTACAGGCCATGGCTACACCTTC.

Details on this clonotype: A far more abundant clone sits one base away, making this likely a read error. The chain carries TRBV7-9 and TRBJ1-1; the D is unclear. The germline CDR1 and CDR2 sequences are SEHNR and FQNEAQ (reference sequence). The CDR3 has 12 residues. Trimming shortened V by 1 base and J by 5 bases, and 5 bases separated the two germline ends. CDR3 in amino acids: CASSLEKTEAFF. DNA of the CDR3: TGTGCCAGCAGCTTAGAGAAAACTGAAGCTTTCTTT. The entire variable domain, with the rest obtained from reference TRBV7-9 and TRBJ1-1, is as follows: DTGVSQNPRHKITKRGQNVTFRCDPISEHNRLYWYRQTLGQGPEFLTYFQNEAQLEKSRLLSDRFSAERPKGSFSTLEIQRTEQGDSAMYLCASSLEKTEAFFGQGTRLTVV.

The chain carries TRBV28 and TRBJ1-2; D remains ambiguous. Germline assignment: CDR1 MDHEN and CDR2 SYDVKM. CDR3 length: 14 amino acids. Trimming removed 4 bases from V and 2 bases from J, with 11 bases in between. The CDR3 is CASSSLTENYGYTF. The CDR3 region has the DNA TGTGCCAGCAGTTCCCTTACCGAGAACTATGGCTACACCTTC.

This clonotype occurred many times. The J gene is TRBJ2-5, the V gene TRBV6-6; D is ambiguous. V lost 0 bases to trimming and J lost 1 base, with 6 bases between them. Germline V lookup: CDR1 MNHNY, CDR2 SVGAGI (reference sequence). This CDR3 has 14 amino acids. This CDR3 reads CASSYSQTQETQYF. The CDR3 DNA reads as TGTGCCAGCAGTTACTCCCAGACCCAAGAGACCCAGTACTTC.

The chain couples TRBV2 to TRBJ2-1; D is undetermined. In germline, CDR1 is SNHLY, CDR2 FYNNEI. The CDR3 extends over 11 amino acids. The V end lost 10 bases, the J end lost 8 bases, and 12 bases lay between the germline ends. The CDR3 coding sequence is TGTGCCACCCCAATTGGCCATGAGCAGTTCTTC. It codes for CATPIGHEQFF.

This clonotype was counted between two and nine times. The CDR3 sequence is CASSLGQGGEQYV. The CDR3, as DNA: TGTGCCAGCAGTCTGGGACAGGGCGGCGAGCAGTACGTC. The chain couples TRBV28 to TRBJ2-7; 9 bases line up with TRBD1. The CDR3 is 13 residues long. The J segment lost 6 bases and the V segment lost 5 bases, leaving 5 bases of the junction unmatched. Germline CDR1 and CDR2: MDHEN and SYDVKM.

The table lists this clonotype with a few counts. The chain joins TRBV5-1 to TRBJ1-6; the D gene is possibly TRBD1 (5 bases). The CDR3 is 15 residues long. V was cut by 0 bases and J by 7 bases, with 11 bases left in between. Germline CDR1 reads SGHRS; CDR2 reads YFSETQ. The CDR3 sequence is CASSLETAANSPLHF. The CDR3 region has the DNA TGCGCCAGCAGCTTGGAGACAGCGGCCAATTCACCCCTCCACTTT.

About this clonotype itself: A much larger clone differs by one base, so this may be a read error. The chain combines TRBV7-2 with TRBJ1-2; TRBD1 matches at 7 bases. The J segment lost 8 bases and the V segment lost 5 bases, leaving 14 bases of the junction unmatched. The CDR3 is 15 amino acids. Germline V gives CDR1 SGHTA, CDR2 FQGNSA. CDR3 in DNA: TGTGCCAGCAGCCCCCTCCCGGGACAGTCGTTAGGCTACACCTTC. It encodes CASSPLPGQSLGYTF.

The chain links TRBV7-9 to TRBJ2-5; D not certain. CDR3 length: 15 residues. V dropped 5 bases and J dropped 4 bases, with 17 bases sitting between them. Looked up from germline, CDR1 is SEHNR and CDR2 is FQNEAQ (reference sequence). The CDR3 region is CASSAPIKSRETQYF. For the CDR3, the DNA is TGTGCCAGCAGCGCACCAATCAAAAGCAGAGAGACCCAGTACTTC.

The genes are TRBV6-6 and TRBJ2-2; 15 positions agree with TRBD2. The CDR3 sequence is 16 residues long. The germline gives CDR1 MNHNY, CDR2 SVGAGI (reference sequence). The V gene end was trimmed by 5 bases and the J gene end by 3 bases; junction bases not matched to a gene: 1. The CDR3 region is CASSGLAGGHTGELFF. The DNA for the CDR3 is TGTGCCAGCAGTGGACTAGCGGGGGGGCACACCGGGGAGCTGTTTTTT.

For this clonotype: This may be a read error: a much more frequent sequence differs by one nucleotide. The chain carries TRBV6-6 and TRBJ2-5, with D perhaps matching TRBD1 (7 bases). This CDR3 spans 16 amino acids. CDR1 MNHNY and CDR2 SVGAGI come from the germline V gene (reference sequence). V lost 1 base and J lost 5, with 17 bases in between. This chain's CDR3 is CASSYFTRDSGETQYF. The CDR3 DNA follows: TGTGCCAGCAGTTACTTTACCCGGGACAGCGGGGAGACCCAGTACTTC.

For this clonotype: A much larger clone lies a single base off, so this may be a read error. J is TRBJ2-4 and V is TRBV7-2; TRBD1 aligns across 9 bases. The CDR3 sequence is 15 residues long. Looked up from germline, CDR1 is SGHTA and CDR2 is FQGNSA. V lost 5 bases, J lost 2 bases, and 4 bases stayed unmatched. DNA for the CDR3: TGTGCCAGCAGCGCTGGACAGGGGACCAAAAACATTCAGTACTTC. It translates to CASSAGQGTKNIQYF.

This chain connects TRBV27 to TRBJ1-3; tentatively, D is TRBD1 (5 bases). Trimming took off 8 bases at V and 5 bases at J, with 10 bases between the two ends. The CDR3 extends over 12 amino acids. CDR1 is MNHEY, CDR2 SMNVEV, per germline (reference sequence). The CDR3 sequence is CASGSGRNTIYF. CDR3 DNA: TGTGCCAGCGGATCAGGGCGAAACACCATATATTTT.

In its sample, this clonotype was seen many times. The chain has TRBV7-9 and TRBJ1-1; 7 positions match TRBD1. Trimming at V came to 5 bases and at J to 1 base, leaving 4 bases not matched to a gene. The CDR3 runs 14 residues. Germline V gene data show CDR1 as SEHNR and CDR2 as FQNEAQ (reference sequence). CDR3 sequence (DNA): TGTGCCAGCAGCCCGGACAGGTGGAACACTGAAGCTTTCTTT. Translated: CASSPDRWNTEAFF.

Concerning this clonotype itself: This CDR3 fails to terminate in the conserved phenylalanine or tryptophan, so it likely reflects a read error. CDR3 sequence reads: CASSFGRGWETQYY. DNA for the CDR3: TGTGCCAGCAGCTTCGGCAGGGGGTGGGAGACCCAGTACTAC. This chain links TRBV7-8 with TRBJ2-5, with 7 positions matching TRBD1. The CDR3 runs to 14 residues. Unmatched junction bases numbered 6, after V lost 3 bases and J lost 5 bases. Germline CDR1 and CDR2: SGHVS and FQNEAQ.

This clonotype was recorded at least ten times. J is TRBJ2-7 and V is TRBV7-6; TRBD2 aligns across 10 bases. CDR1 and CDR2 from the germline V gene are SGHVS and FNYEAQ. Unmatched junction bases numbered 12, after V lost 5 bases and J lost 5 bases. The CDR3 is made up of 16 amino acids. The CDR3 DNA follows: TGTGCCAGCAGCCCAACGCCAGCGGGGGGGCATAACGAGCAGTACTTC. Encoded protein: CASSPTPAGGHNEQYF.